These 13 T cell receptor beta chains came from one sample sequenced in a study of blood T cell repertoires in COVID-19. The table came from immunoSEQ multiplex PCR; TCRdb's copy has only in-frame clones and leaves some out. The sample yields under 450,000 clones, roughly 87% seen once. Sequenced material: PBMCs or T cells enriched from blood (not recorded which). These receptors all come from a woman aged 25 to 39 who had recovered from COVID-19.

The genes are TRBV5-1 and TRBJ1-2; a possible D gene is TRBD1 (5 bases). This CDR3 region has 14 residues. The V end lost 2 bases, the J end lost 0 bases, and 8 bases lay between the germline ends. Germline values: CDR1 SGHRS, CDR2 YFSETQ. CDR3: CASSFTGTNYGYTF. The CDR3 DNA is TGCGCCAGCAGCTTTACAGGTACTAACTATGGCTACACCTTC.

V and J are TRBV28 and TRBJ1-2; D possibly corresponds to TRBD1 (5 bases). This CDR3 has 16 residues. Per germline, CDR1 MDHEN and CDR2 SYDVKM. V lost 5 bases and J lost 6, with 22 bases in between. CDR3 sequence (DNA): TGTGCCAGCAGTCCCCGGGTGTGGGGGGTGGAGAATGGCTACACCTTC. Translated, it gives CASSPRVWGVENGYTF.

CDR3 protein: CASSSWVALLTDTQYF. In nucleotides, the CDR3 is TGTGCCAGCAGCTCCTGGGTAGCGCTACTCACAGATACGCAGTATTTT. The chain is built from TRBV11-2 and TRBJ2-3, with TRBD2 as a possible D gene (5 bases). The CDR3 runs 16 residues. V dropped 4 bases and J dropped 2 bases, with 16 bases sitting between them. Germline lookup yields CDR1 SGHAT and CDR2 FQNNGV.

The gene calls are TRBV27 and TRBJ1-1; 12 nucleotides align to TRBD1. Trimming cost V 5 bases and J 5 bases; bases outside gene matches: 9. Looked up from germline, CDR1 is MNHEY and CDR2 is SMNVEV (reference sequence). This CDR3 comprises 16 residues. This CDR3 reads CASSAGTGGAWTEAFF. In DNA, the CDR3 is TGTGCCAGCAGTGCCGGGACAGGGGGCGCGTGGACTGAAGCTTTCTTT.

This chain connects TRBV9 to TRBJ2-3; D possibly corresponds to TRBD2 (5 bases). The CDR3 has 16 residues. Germline CDR1 SGDLS, CDR2 YYNGEE. Between the trimmed V and J ends, which lost 2 bases and 2 bases, there was a span of 15 bases. The CDR3 DNA reads TGTGCCAGCAGCGTTCTTGGCCTAGCACTCACAGATACGCAGTATTTT. It is translated as CASSVLGLALTDTQYF.

Here the CDR3 DNA reads TGTGCCAGCAGTGATACAGGAGATAATTCACCCCTCCACTTT. Amino acid sequence: CASSDTGDNSPLHF. The chain joins TRBV2 to TRBJ1-6; tentative D call: TRBD1 (5 bases). The CDR3 runs 14 residues. Germline V gene data show CDR1 as SNHLY and CDR2 as FYNNEI. V lost 3 bases, J lost 5 bases, and 8 bases lay in between.

The V and J genes are TRBV27 and TRBJ1-3; D not resolved. Germline V CDR1 and CDR2: MNHEY, SMNVEV (reference sequence). This CDR3 is built from 16 residues. The V end lost 3 bases, the J end lost 0 bases, and 12 bases lay between the germline ends. The CDR3 is CASSLAGGNSGNTIYF. In DNA, the CDR3 is TGTGCCAGCAGTTTGGCGGGAGGGAACTCTGGAAACACCATATATTTT.

This chain uses TRBV6-5 with TRBJ2-7, with a weak D call TRBD1 (5 bases). V lost 1 base and J lost 1, with 11 bases in between. The CDR3 length is 15 residues. Germline V CDR1 and CDR2: MNHEY, SVGAGI. CDR3 amino acids: CASSYLTANSYEQYF. The CDR3, as DNA: TGTGCCAGCAGTTACTTGACAGCGAATTCCTACGAGCAGTACTTC.

The chain joins TRBV7-8 to TRBJ2-5; 9 nucleotides match TRBD2. Germline V CDR1 and CDR2: SGHVS, FQNEAQ. V was pared by 1 base and J by 4 bases, with 1 base of the junction left unmatched. This CDR3 comprises 14 residues. The CDR3 spells CASSLVAGAETQYF. CDR3 DNA sequence: TGTGCCAGCAGCTTAGTAGCGGGAGCAGAGACCCAGTACTTC.

The chain has TRBV5-4 and TRBJ2-7; no clear D gene. The CDR3 loop spans 16 amino acids. Germline CDR1 reads SGHNT; CDR2 reads YYREEE (reference sequence). Trimming removed 4 bases from V and 0 bases from J, with 17 bases in between. The CDR3 DNA reads TGTGCCAGCAGCGCCACCGCACGCTCGAGCTCCTACGAGCAGTACTTC. Translated: CASSATARSSSYEQYF.

The rearrangement uses TRBV28 and TRBJ1-1; 9 bases line up with TRBD1. J gave up 11 bases and V 5 bases, and 18 bases lay outside the gene matches. The length of the CDR3 is 16 residues. Per germline, CDR1 MDHEN and CDR2 SYDVKM. The CDR3, as DNA: TGTGCCAGCAGTCTCCTATCTCGGACAGGGGCTCACGGGGCTTTCTTT. Protein sequence: CASSLLSRTGAHGAFF.

This clone was recorded only once. The J gene is TRBJ2-5, the V gene TRBV3-1 (or the pseudogene TRBV3-2); 15 bases agree with TRBD2. Germline CDR1 and CDR2: LGHDT and YNNKEL (reference sequence). This CDR3 contains 15 residues. The J segment lost 7 bases and the V segment lost 7 bases, leaving 7 bases of the junction unmatched. CDR3 sequence (DNA): TGTGCCAGCACCCGGACTAGCGGGGGGGCCAGGACCCAGTACTTC. It encodes CASTRTSGGARTQYF.

The chain links TRBV19 to TRBJ2-3, with 8 bases lining up with TRBD1. Germline CDR1 is LNHDA and CDR2 is SQIVND (reference sequence). V lost 8 bases, J lost 4 bases, and 8 bases stayed unmatched. This CDR3 is 14 amino acids long. The CDR3 nucleotides read TGTGCCAGTGGAGAACCAGGGGGCGCAGATACGCAGTATTTT. It yields the protein CASGEPGGADTQYF.